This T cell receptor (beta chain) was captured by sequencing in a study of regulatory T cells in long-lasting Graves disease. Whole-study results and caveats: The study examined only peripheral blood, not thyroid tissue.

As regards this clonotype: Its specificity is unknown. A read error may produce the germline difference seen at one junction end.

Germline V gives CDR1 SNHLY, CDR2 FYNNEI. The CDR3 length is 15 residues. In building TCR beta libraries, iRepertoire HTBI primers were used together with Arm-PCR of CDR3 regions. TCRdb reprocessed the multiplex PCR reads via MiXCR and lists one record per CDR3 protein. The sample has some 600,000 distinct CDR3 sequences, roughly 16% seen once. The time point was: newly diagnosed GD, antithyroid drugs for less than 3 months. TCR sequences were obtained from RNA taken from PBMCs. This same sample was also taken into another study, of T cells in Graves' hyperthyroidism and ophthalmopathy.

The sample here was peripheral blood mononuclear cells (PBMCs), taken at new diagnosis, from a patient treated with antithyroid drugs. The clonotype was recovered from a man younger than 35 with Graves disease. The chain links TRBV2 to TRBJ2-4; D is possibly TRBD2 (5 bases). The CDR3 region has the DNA TGTGCCAGCAAAGAGGGAGTTCGAGCCAAAGACATTCAGTACTTC. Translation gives CASKEGVRAKDIQYF.